This TCR beta chain was found in a study of blood T cells in healthy people across ages. The authors ran a second PCR of about 7 to 11 cycles using a sample-barcoded 5' primer and a J-beta primer mix. TCRdb reprocessed the 5' RACE reads via MiXCR and lists one record per CDR3 protein. The sample lists about 1,500,000 distinct CDR3 sequences, about 30% seen once, with approximately 7.7% in the top ten. The CDR3 extends over 15 amino acids. The V end was cut by 3 bases, the J end by 3 bases, with 14 bases between. Sequencing was carried out using blood. This receptor was identified in a woman aged 25 to 39 in good health. The chain couples TRBV12-3 or TRBV12-4 to TRBJ2-5, with a possible D match to TRBD2 (5 bases). The CDR3 loop is CASSLSLTGKETQYF. CDR3 in DNA: TGTGCCAGCAGTTTGTCGCTCACGGGAAAAGAGACCCAGTACTTC.